The present T cell receptor (beta chain) was sequenced within a study of PD-1 blockade in classical Hodgkin lymphoma (dated by TCRdb to 2020 to 2021). Turning to the overall study: Nivolumab dosing was 3 mg/kg intravenously every 2 weeks, continuing until either disease progression or unacceptable toxicity. A peripheral blood immune signature of response to PD-1 blockade in classical Hodgkin lymphoma was defined using TCR beta sequencing and CyTOF.

About this clone itself: No cognate antigen has been identified for it. No per-base quality is available; no much larger clone lies one base away.

At the junction V is shortened by 4 bases and J by 4 bases, with 5 bases in between. Including the terminal cysteine and phenylalanine, the CDR3 comprises 12 residues. The sequence is cut down to CDR3 DNA, 36 bases in frame from base 1. CDR1 is given as ENHRY and CDR2 as SYGVKD, both from the germline V gene. The Qiagen DNeasy kit was used to extract genomic DNA from unsorted PBMCs and from the negatively selected CD4+ and CD8+ fractions. TCR beta CDR3 regions were amplified by immunoSEQ multiplex PCR using primers annealing to V and J segments. A synthetic immune receptor repertoire was used to minimize amplification bias, and any remaining bias was removed computationally after sequencing. The study's processing was this. Custom Python scripts were used to quantify repertoire diversity as the Shannon entropy index. Unsorted, CD4+ and CD8+ repertoires were examined separately, except in combined analyses, for which CD4+ and CD8+ sequences were merged in silico. A clone was considered expanded if an increase in frequency of at least 2-fold after treatment relative to C1D1 was found, and a pseudocount of 0.5 was applied to clones undetected at baseline. Singleton clones were defined as clones with 0 or 1 copy at C1D1, and non-singleton clones were defined as clones with 2 or more copies. Clones expanded in unsorted samples were annotated as CD4+, CD8+ or unknown by matching protein sequences in sorted samples from the same patient. Wilcoxon tests on paired samples were used to test changes in diversity from C1D1 to C4D1. Entries here come from immuneACCESS through TCRdb and include only in-frame sequences with V and J called. Some clones fail to appear in such tables; in the studies checked, an unresolved V gene covers under half of the shortfall, and the cause of the remainder is unknown. The V and J calls and clone size were taken over from that table, and D and trimming were inferred from the DNA. The sample table records tens of thousands of clones; roughly 80% of these occur just once. The top ten clones comprise around 3.1% of the sample.

The meaning of the sample's time point label: cycle 4 day 1 (C4D1), after more than five weeks of nivolumab. All trial patients had relapsed after autologous stem cell transplantation, with cohorts A, B and C differing in prior brentuximab vedotin exposure. CD4+ T cells were purified from thawed PBMCs by magnetic negative selection with a Miltenyi CD4+ T cell isolation kit. A total of over 50 patients with relapsed/refractory classical Hodgkin lymphoma made up the trial cohort, and each patient's best overall response was complete response, partial response or progressive disease. In the multi-cohort phase II CheckMate 205 trial, trial patients received single-agent nivolumab. An independent review committee assessed best overall response by applying the 2007 International Working Group response criteria. PBMCs from the trial were collected at three points: immediately before nivolumab initiation (C1D1), and during therapy at cycle 2 day 1 and cycle 4 day 1. Peripheral blood was collected in 8 mL Vacutainer Cell Preparation Tubes, from which PBMCs were isolated by centrifugation and then cryopreserved. Purified CD4+ and CD8+ fractions were prepared only for cases with an additional available PBMC sample. Magnetically labelled cells were depleted on LS columns in a quadroMACS separator, and the flow-through was collected as the purified fraction.

General study outcomes and caveats: Only a single clinical trial cohort was studied, and what caused the repertoire differences, possibly disease activity or prior therapy, remained undefined. Patients starting nivolumab less than 1 year after ASCT had lower diversity and were excluded from later analyses to avoid confounding by immune reconstitution. A significant rise by C4D1 was seen in CD4+ but not CD8+ TCR diversity (p=0.0027 vs p=0.16), with the rise being most apparent in complete responders (p=0.02). Newly diagnosed patients were reported to have lower baseline TCR diversity than healthy donors, and relapsed/refractory patients were reported to have lower baseline TCR diversity still. Trial patients achieving complete response had baseline diversity similar to newly diagnosed patients, whereas partial responders and progressors had significantly lower diversity.

Specimen: CD4+ T cells from blood, collected before the fourth cycle of nivolumab. This sequence uses TRBV10-3 and TRBJ1-3, with no D gene named confidently. The TCR sequence derives from a human donor with classical Hodgkin lymphoma. The CDR3 reads CAISGQGNTIYF. The bases read TGTGCCATCAGTGGGCAAGGAAACACCATATATTTT.